The TCR beta chain under discussion was sequenced for a study of tumor-infiltrating lymphocytes in primary liver carcinoma. As for this clonotype: This CDR3 is missing its conserved last phenylalanine or tryptophan, likely due to a read error.

TCR beta cDNA was reverse-transcribed from roughly 0.45 ug of total RNA. The reaction used a constant-region primer and ProtoScript II reverse transcriptase. ARM-PCR was slightly modified, and three nested multiplex PCR rounds with it gave rise to the TCR beta libraries. Use of TRBV1-TRBV30 forward primers with a C-beta reverse primer characterized the first two PCR rounds, which lasted ten to eleven cycles each. One entry per CDR3 protein results from TCRdb running MiXCR on the multiplex PCR reads. The repertoire holds around 210,000 distinct CDR3 sequences, with around three fifths as singletons. CDR3 length: 14 amino acids. The V gene lost 5 bases and the J gene lost 7 bases, with 18 bases spanning the gap. CDR1 and CDR2 (germline): SGHAT, FQNNGV. Out of unsorted whole blood came the blood RNA, and germline DNA was extracted as well.

The material sequenced was peripheral blood. The receptor comes from a woman between 55 and 75 years old with primary liver carcinoma and hepatitis B virus infection. The rearrangement links TRBV11-2 to TRBJ2-7, with a weak D call TRBD1 (6 bases). The CDR3 sequence: CASSPPSGASEQYS. The CDR3 region has the DNA TGTGCCAGCAGCCCCCCTTCAGGGGCTAGTGAGCAGTACTCA.